The subject of this entry is one TCR beta chain. The entry originates in a study of cytomegalovirus exposure and HLA in healthy donors. The assay was immunoSEQ multiplex PCR, and TCRdb's table has in-frame clones only and misses some. The data hold about 190,000 clones, with more than 70% observed a single time. The sequence was collected from a young woman in good health and CMV-seronegative. The source material was PBMCs.

CDR3 DNA: TGTGCCAGTAATTTGCAGGGGGTACGGACTGAAGCTTTCTTT. Protein product: CASNLQGVRTEAFF. The chain joins TRBV19 to TRBJ1-1; 7 bases are a match to TRBD1. V gave up 7 bases and J gave up 5 bases; unmatched junction bases: 10. Germline CDR1 is LNHDA and CDR2 is SQIVND (reference sequence). There are 14 residues in the CDR3. The complete variable domain, with remaining parts taken from reference TRBV19 and TRBJ1-1, reads DGGITQSPKYLFRKEGQNVTLSCEQNLNHDAMYWYRQDPGQGLRLIYYSQIVNDFQKGDIAEGYSVSREKKESFPLTVTSAQKNPTAFYLCASNLQGVRTEAFFGQGTRLTVV.